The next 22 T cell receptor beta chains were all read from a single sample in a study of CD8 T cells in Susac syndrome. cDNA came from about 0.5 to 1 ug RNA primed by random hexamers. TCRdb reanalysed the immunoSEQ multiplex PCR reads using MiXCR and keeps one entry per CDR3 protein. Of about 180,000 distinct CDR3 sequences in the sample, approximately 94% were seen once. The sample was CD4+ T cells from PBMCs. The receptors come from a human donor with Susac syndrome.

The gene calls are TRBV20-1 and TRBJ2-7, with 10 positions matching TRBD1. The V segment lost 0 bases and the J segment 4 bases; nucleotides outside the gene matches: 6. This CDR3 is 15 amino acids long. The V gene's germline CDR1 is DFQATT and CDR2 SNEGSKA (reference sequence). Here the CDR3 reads CSARDRDRGRYEQYF. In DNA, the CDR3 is TGCAGTGCTAGAGACCGGGACAGGGGAAGGTACGAGCAGTACTTC.

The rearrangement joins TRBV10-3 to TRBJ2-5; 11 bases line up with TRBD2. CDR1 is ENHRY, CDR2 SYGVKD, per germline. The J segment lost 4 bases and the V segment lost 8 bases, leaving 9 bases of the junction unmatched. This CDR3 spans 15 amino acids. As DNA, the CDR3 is TGTGCCATCTCCGGACTAGCGGGCCGAGGAGAGACCCAGTACTTC. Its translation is CAISGLAGRGETQYF.

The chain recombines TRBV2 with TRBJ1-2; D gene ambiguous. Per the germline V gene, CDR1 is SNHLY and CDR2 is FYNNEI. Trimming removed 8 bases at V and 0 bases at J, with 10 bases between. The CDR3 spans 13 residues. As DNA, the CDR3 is TGTGCCAGCGGACGTGAGACTAACTATGGCTACACCTTC. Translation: CASGRETNYGYTF. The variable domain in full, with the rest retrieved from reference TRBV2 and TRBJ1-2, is EPEVTQTPSHQVTQMGQEVILRCVPISNHLYFYWYRQILGQKVEFLVSFYNNEISEKSEIFDDQFSVERPDGSNFTLKIRSTKLEDSAMYFCASGRETNYGYTFGSGTRLTVV.

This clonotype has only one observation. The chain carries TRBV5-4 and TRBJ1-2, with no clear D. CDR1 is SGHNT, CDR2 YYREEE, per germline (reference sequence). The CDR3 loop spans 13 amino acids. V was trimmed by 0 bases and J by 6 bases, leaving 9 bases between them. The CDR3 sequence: CASSLAQVNGYTF. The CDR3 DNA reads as TGTGCCAGCAGCTTGGCTCAAGTCAATGGCTACACCTTC.

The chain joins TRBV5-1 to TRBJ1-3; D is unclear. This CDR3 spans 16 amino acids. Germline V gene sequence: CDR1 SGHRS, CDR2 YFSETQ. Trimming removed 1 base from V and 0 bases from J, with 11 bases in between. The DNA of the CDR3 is TGCGCCAGCAGCTTGAGTCGGGGTTCCTCTGGAAACACCATATATTTT. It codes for CASSLSRGSSGNTIYF.

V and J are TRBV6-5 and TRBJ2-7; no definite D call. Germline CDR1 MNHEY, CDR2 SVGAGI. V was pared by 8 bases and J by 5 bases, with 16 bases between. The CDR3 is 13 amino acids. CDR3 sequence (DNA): TGTGCCAGCCGAGTTCTCCCAACCCACGAGCAGTACTTC. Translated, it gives CASRVLPTHEQYF.

This CDR3 reads CASSFKGGRGDTQYF. The CDR3 DNA reads TGTGCCAGCAGTTTTAAGGGGGGAAGAGGGGATACGCAGTATTTT. V and J are TRBV12-3 or TRBV12-4 and TRBJ2-3, with D possibly being TRBD1 or TRBD2 (6 bases each). Between the trimmed V and J ends, which lost 3 bases and 6 bases, there was a span of 16 bases. The CDR3 has 15 amino acids.

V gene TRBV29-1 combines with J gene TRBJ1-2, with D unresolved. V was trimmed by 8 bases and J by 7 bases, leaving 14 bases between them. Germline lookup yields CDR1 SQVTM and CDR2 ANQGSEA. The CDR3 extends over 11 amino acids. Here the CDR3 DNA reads TGCAGCTCCATGGTCGGGTCTGGCTACACCTTC. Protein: CSSMVGSGYTF.

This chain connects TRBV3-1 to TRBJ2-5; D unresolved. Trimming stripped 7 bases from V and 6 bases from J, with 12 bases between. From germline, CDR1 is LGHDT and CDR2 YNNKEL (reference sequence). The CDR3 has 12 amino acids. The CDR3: CASNPRGQTQYF. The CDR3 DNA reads TGTGCCAGCAACCCAAGAGGACAGACCCAGTACTTC.

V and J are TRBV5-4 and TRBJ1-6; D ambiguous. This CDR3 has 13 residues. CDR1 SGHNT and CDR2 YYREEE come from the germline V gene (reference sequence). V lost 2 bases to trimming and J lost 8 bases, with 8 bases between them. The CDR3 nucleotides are TGTGCCAGCAGCTTAGTGACCGATTCACCCCTCCACTTT. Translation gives CASSLVTDSPLHF.

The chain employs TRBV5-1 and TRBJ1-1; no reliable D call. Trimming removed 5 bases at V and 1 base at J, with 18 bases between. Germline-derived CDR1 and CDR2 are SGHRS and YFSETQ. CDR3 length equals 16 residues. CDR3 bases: TGCGCCAGCAGGTCCCCCACCCCTGCGTCGAACACTGAAGCTTTCTTT. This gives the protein CASRSPTPASNTEAFF.

Written as DNA, the CDR3 is TGCGCCAGCAGCTCGGGACTAGCGGGCTTCTTC. It is translated as CASSSGLAGFF. The rearrangement uses TRBV5-1 and TRBJ2-1; 12 nucleotides line up with TRBD2. Germline CDR1 reads SGHRS; CDR2 reads YFSETQ. The CDR3 has 11 residues. V was clipped by 3 bases and J by 16 bases; unmatched bases: 2.

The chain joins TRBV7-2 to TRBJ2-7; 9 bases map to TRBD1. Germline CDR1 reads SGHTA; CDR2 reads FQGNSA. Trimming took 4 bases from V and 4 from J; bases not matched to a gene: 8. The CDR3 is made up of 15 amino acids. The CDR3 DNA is TGTGCCAGCAGCTATACAGGGGGCGCAGTATACGAGCAGTACTTC. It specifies CASSYTGGAVYEQYF.

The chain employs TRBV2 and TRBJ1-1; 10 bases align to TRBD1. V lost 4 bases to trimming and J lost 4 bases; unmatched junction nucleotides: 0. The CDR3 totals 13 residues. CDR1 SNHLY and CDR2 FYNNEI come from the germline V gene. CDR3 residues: CASSGTGGTEAFF. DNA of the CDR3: TGTGCCAGCAGTGGGACAGGGGGCACTGAAGCTTTCTTT.

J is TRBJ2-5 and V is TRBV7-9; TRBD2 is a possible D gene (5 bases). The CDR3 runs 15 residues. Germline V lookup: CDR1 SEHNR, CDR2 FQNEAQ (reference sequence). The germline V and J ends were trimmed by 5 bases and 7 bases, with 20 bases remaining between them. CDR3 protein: CASSPPGLPGGTQYF. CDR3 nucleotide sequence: TGTGCCAGCAGCCCCCCCGGACTCCCGGGTGGGACCCAGTACTTC.

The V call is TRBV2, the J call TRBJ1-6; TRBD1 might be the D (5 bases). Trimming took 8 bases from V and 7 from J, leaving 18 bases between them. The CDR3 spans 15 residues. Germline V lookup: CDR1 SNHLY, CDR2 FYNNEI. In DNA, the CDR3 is TGTGCCAGCCCATCGGGACGCTCCCAAAATTCACCCCTCCACTTT. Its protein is CASPSGRSQNSPLHF. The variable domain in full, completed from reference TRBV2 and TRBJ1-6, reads EPEVTQTPSHQVTQMGQEVILRCVPISNHLYFYWYRQILGQKVEFLVSFYNNEISEKSEIFDDQFSVERPDGSNFTLKIRSTKLEDSAMYFCASPSGRSQNSPLHFGNGTRLTVT.

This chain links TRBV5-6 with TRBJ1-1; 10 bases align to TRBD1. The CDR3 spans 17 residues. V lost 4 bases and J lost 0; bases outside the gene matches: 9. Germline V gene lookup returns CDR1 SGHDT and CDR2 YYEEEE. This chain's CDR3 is CASSRRDRGPMNTEAFF. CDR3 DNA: TGTGCCAGCAGCAGACGGGACAGGGGCCCTATGAACACTGAAGCTTTCTTT.

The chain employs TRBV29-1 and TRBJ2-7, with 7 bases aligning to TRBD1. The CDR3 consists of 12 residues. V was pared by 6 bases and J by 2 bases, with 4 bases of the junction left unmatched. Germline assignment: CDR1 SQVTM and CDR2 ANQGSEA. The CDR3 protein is CSVGDSPYEQYF. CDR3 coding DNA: TGCAGCGTAGGGGACAGCCCCTACGAGCAGTACTTC.

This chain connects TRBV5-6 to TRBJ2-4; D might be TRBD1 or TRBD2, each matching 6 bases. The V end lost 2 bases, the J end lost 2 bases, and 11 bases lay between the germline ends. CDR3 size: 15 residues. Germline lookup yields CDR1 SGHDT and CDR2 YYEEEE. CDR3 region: CASSLRGRTKNIQYF. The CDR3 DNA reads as TGTGCCAGCAGCTTACGGGGGCGCACCAAAAACATTCAGTACTTC.

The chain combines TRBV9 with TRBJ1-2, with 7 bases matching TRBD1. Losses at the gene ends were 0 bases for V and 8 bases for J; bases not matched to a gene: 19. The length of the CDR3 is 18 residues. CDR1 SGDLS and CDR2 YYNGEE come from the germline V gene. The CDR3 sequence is CASSVGPPATGKHGGYTF. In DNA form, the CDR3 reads TGTGCCAGCAGCGTAGGACCCCCAGCGACAGGGAAGCATGGGGGCTACACCTTC.

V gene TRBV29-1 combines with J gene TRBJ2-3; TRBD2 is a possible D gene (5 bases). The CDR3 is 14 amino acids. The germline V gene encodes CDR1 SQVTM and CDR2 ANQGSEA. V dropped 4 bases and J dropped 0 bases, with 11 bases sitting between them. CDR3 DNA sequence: TGCAGCGTTGGGACTTCAACTAGCACAGATACGCAGTATTTT. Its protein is CSVGTSTSTDTQYF.

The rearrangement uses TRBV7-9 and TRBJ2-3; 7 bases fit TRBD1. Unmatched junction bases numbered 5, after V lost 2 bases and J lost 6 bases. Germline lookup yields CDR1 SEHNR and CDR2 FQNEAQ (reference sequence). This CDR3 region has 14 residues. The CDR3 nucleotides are TGTGCCAGCAGCTTACTGGGACAGTACGATACGCAGTATTTT. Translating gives CASSLLGQYDTQYF.